The 22 T cell receptor beta chains given below trace back to one sample, sequenced in a study of response to subunit inactivated influenza vaccine. MiXCR, run by TCRdb on the RT-PCR reads, gives a single entry per CDR3 protein. This sample carries hundreds of thousands of distinct CDR3 sequences, 21% of them seen once, and the ten largest clones take more than 8.5%. The sample here was PBMCs from blood, taken about 20 months after vaccination. These receptors were collected from a man aged 50 to 69 who received an inactivated influenza vaccine.

This chain connects TRBV30 to TRBJ2-4; D uncertain. This CDR3 is 15 amino acids long. V lost 2 bases and J lost 1, with 12 bases in between. Germline V gene lookup returns CDR1 GTSNPN and CDR2 SVGIG (reference sequence). The CDR3 region is CAWSYKNHAKNIQYF. The CDR3 bases are TGTGCCTGGAGTTACAAAAATCATGCCAAAAACATTCAGTACTTC.

This clonotype was seen a handful of times. This chain links TRBV11-2 with TRBJ2-3, with TRBD2 matching 13 bases. In germline, CDR1 is SGHAT, CDR2 FQNNGV. The V segment lost 4 bases and the J segment 4 bases; nucleotides outside the gene matches: 11. The CDR3 loop spans 18 amino acids. CDR3 region: CASSSPGLAGLSADTQYF. CDR3 nucleotide sequence: TGTGCCAGCAGCTCCCCGGGACTAGCGGGACTTAGCGCAGATACGCAGTATTTT.

This clonotype was counted only a few times. The chain couples TRBV4-2 to TRBJ1-5; no clear D gene. Deletions cut 0 bases from V and 0 bases from J, with 6 bases between. CDR3 size: 15 residues. CDR1 is LGHNA and CDR2 is YNFKEQ in the germline V gene. This CDR3 reads CASSQDPNSNQPQHF. CDR3 DNA: TGTGCCAGCAGCCAAGACCCGAATAGCAATCAGCCCCAGCATTTT.

The rearrangement links TRBV20-1 to TRBJ2-3; TRBD2 matches at 8 bases. The CDR3 consists of 17 residues. V shed 0 bases and J 4 bases; nucleotides not matched to a gene: 12. Germline V gene sequence: CDR1 DFQATT, CDR2 SNEGSKA (reference sequence). The CDR3 DNA follows: TGCAGTGCTAGAGATCTCAGGACTAGCTTCGGTTCAGATACGCAGTATTTT. It yields the protein CSARDLRTSFGSDTQYF.

This clonotype was counted a few times. The rearrangement joins TRBV6-1 to TRBJ2-5; no firm D call. With 6 bases removed from V and 4 bases from J, the gap between germline ends came to 12 bases. This CDR3 spans 13 amino acids. The V gene's germline CDR1 is MNHNS and CDR2 SASEGT. The DNA of the CDR3 is TGTGCCAGCAGGGAACGGGTACGAGAGACCCAGTACTTC. Amino acids: CASRERVRETQYF.

This clonotype was seen at least ten times. V is TRBV6-2 or TRBV6-3 and J is TRBJ1-1; 7 nucleotides align to TRBD1. The CDR3 sequence is 13 residues long. The germline gives CDR1 MNHEY, CDR2 SVGEGT. V trimming: 6 bases; J trimming: 2 bases; junction bases outside the gene matches: 3. DNA for the CDR3: TGTGCCAGCAGCCCAGGGGGTAACACTGAAGCTTTCTTT. Its protein is CASSPGGNTEAFF.

The V gene is TRBV12-3 or TRBV12-4, the J gene TRBJ1-2; 8 bases agree with TRBD1. Trimming took 1 base from V and 4 from J; bases not matched to a gene: 8. This CDR3 contains 16 residues. CDR3 DNA: TGTGCCAGCAGTTTAGACGGCGGCAGGGGGCCCTATGGCTACACCTTC. Its translation is CASSLDGGRGPYGYTF.

There are a few counts of this clonotype. The V gene is TRBV2, the J gene TRBJ2-7; no reliable D call. Germline V gene data show CDR1 as SNHLY and CDR2 as FYNNEI. V lost 6 bases to trimming and J lost 2 bases, with 14 bases between them. This CDR3 is 14 amino acids long. In DNA, the CDR3 is TGTGCCAGCAGCCATCTAGGTCCCACCTACGAGCAGTACTTC. Its protein is CASSHLGPTYEQYF.

This clonotype was seen at least ten times. The rearrangement links TRBV6-1 to TRBJ1-2; D might be TRBD1 (5 bases). CDR3 size: 15 residues. V dropped 1 base and J dropped 8 bases, with 17 bases sitting between them. The germline V gene encodes CDR1 MNHNS and CDR2 SASEGT. The CDR3 here is CASSEELGGPFGYTF. The CDR3 nucleotides read TGTGCCAGCAGTGAAGAACTCGGGGGTCCTTTCGGCTACACCTTC.

As to this clonotype: One end of the junction varies from germline; a read error may be responsible. The chain is built from TRBV19 and TRBJ1-5, with unresolved D. The CDR3 length is 15 residues. In germline, CDR1 is LNHDA, CDR2 SQIVND (reference sequence). In DNA, the CDR3 is TGTGCCAGTAGTATCGGGTCGATCGGCAATCAGGCCCAGCATTTT. Its protein is CASSIGSIGNQAQHF.

The chain combines TRBV27 with TRBJ2-7; possible D gene TRBD2, 5 bases. CDR3 length: 16 amino acids. Trimming left V 5 bases short and J 5 bases short, with 22 bases between. Germline assignment: CDR1 MNHEY and CDR2 SMNVEV (reference sequence). The CDR3 sequence is CASSQSITTSFHEQYF. DNA for the CDR3: TGTGCCAGCAGTCAATCCATAACTACTAGTTTCCACGAGCAGTACTTC.

The chain carries TRBV29-1 and TRBJ2-3, with TRBD2 identical over 8 bases. J lost 0 bases, V lost 4 bases, and 15 bases had no gene match. Germline V gene data show CDR1 as SQVTM and CDR2 as ANQGSEA. This CDR3 has 18 residues. The CDR3 bases are TGCAGCGTTGTCGGCCGGGGGGGCCGAGCGTCTAGCACAGATACGCAGTATTTT. The encoded protein is CSVVGRGGRASSTDTQYF.

This clonotype was seen once. This chain links TRBV5-4 with TRBJ2-4; D gene ambiguous. Germline CDR1 is SGHNT and CDR2 is YYREEE (reference sequence). Between the trimmed V and J ends, which lost 3 bases and 11 bases, there was a span of 15 bases. CDR3 length equals 13 residues. CDR3 sequence (DNA): TGTGCCAGCAGCTCCTCGGACGGAAGAGTTCAGTACTTC. Amino acid sequence: CASSSSDGRVQYF.

This clonotype was seen a few times. The V and J genes are TRBV24-1 and TRBJ1-5; D ambiguous. The germline gives CDR1 KGHDR, CDR2 SFDVKD. Trimming pared 4 bases from V and 5 bases from J, leaving 8 bases between. This CDR3 contains 13 residues. CDR3 sequence reads: CATSDYDDQPQHF. Written as DNA, the CDR3 is TGTGCCACCAGTGACTATGACGATCAGCCCCAGCATTTT.

V usage is TRBV20-1 and J usage is TRBJ2-3; 8 bases agree with TRBD2. This CDR3 spans 18 amino acids. Germline V gene data show CDR1 as DFQATT and CDR2 as SNEGSKA (reference sequence). V lost 2 bases, J lost 2 bases, and 15 bases stayed unmatched. The CDR3 protein is CSARRTGGPLANTDTQYF. In DNA, the CDR3 is TGCAGTGCTAGACGGACGGGGGGGCCGTTGGCTAACACAGATACGCAGTATTTT.

In its sample, this clonotype was seen many times. The rearrangement joins TRBV9 to TRBJ1-1; D not resolved. Trimming left V 4 bases short and J 0 bases short, with 10 bases between. The CDR3 is 14 residues long. CDR1 is SGDLS, CDR2 YYNGEE, per germline. In DNA, the CDR3 is TGTGCCAGCAGCCCCGGAACCATGAACACTGAAGCTTTCTTT. Translation: CASSPGTMNTEAFF. The complete variable domain, with remaining parts taken from reference TRBV9 and TRBJ1-1, reads DSGVTQTPKHLITATGQRVTLRCSPRSGDLSVYWYQQSLDQGLQFLIQYYNGEERAKGNILERFSAQQFPDLHSELNLSSLELGDSALYFCASSPGTMNTEAFFGQGTRLTVV.

The J gene is TRBJ1-2, the V gene TRBV20-1, with TRBD1 as a possible D gene (5 bases). Trimming shortened V by 6 bases and J by 4 bases, and 24 bases separated the two germline ends. This CDR3 is 16 amino acids long. Germline assignment: CDR1 DFQATT and CDR2 SNEGSKA (reference sequence). The CDR3 reads CSANPYLGVVSYGYTF. In nucleotides, the CDR3 is TGCAGTGCGAACCCTTATCTGGGGGTAGTGAGCTATGGCTACACCTTC.

The chain uses TRBV10-3 and TRBJ1-5; D unresolved. The CDR3 is 14 residues long. V lost 9 bases and J 4 bases, leaving 16 bases between the germline ends. The V gene's germline CDR1 is ENHRY and CDR2 SYGVKD. CDR3 amino acids: CAIAGDDRNQPQHF. DNA of the CDR3: TGTGCCATAGCCGGGGATGACCGGAATCAGCCCCAGCATTTT.

The table lists this clonotype with a few counts. The J gene is TRBJ2-7, the V gene TRBV27; 8 bases align to TRBD2. The CDR3 covers 15 residues. The ends lost 0 bases at V and 5 bases at J; junction bases unmatched: 6. Germline CDR1 and CDR2: MNHEY and SMNVEV (reference sequence). This chain's CDR3 is CASSLSAGGFNEQYF. CDR3 sequence (DNA): TGTGCCAGCAGTTTATCGGCGGGAGGCTTCAACGAGCAGTACTTC.

The chain links TRBV9 to TRBJ2-3, with D uncertain. This CDR3 comprises 15 residues. Germline lookup yields CDR1 SGDLS and CDR2 YYNGEE. The V end was cut by 2 bases, the J end by 0 bases, with 10 bases between. DNA for the CDR3: TGTGCCAGCAGCGTGGGTCGCTCTAGCACAGATACGCAGTATTTT. Its translation: CASSVGRSSTDTQYF.

The chain has TRBV2 and TRBJ2-2; D might be TRBD1 (5 bases). Trimming took off 5 bases at V and 4 bases at J, with 14 bases between the two ends. The CDR3 length is 15 residues. The V gene's germline CDR1 is SNHLY and CDR2 FYNNEI. In DNA form, the CDR3 reads TGTGCCAGCAGTCAACTCTCTAGGGGCACCGGGGAGCTGTTTTTT. Its protein is CASSQLSRGTGELFF.

This sequence joins TRBV19 and TRBJ2-1; no definite D call. In germline, CDR1 is LNHDA, CDR2 SQIVND (reference sequence). The V end was cut by 5 bases, the J end by 2 bases, with 10 bases between. The CDR3 totals 14 residues. The CDR3 DNA reads as TGTGCCAGTAGTTCCAGAGCAGCCTACAATGAGCAGTTCTTC. It yields the protein CASSSRAAYNEQFF.